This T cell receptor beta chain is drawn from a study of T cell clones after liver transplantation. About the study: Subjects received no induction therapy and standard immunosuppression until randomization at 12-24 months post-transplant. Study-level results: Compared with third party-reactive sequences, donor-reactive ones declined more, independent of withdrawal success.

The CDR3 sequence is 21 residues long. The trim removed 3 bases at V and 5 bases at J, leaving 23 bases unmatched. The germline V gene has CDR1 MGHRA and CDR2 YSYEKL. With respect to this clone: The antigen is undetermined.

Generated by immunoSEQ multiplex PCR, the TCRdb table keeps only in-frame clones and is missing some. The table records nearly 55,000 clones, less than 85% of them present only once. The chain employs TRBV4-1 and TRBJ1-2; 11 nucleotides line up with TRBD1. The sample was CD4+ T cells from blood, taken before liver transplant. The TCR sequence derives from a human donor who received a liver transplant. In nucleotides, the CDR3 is TGCGCCAGCAGCCAGAGACCCCCTACGGGGGGGACAGGGGGTTTCCCTTATGGCTACACCTTC. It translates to CASSQRPPTGGTGGFPYGYTF.